These 12 T cell receptor beta chains share one sample of origin, sequenced in a study of early T cells in non-severe SARS-CoV-2 infection. TCRdb re-called the 5' RACE reads with MiXCR, one entry per CDR3 protein. This sample has approximately 50,000 distinct CDR3 sequences, with 8.5% to 10% found just once. The sample consisted of whole blood. These receptors all come from an adult who was a healthcare worker with PCR-confirmed SARS-CoV-2 infection or an uninfected control (not recorded which).

The chain has TRBV3-1 and TRBJ2-7, with D perhaps matching TRBD2 (6 bases). Germline CDR1 is LGHDT and CDR2 is YNNKEL (reference sequence). The CDR3 loop spans 15 amino acids. Trimming took off 6 bases at V and 1 base at J, with 16 bases between the two ends. Written as DNA, the CDR3 is TGTGCCAGCAGACTTGGTGGGGGGAGGTCCTACGAGCAGTACTTC. Its protein product is CASRLGGGRSYEQYF.

This clonotype was picked up a small number of times. This rearrangement joins TRBV20-1 to TRBJ1-1, with D unclear. This CDR3 is 17 amino acids long. Germline V gene lookup returns CDR1 DFQATT and CDR2 SNEGSKA (reference sequence). Trimming left V 6 bases short and J 1 base short, with 24 bases between. The DNA for the CDR3 is TGCAGTGCCCGGTCGGGTGGTGGAGGAGAGGCGAACACTGAAGCTTTCTTT. Translated: CSARSGGGGEANTEAFF.

The chain couples TRBV7-9 to TRBJ2-2; TRBD1 might be the D (6 bases). This CDR3 has 21 residues. The V and J ends lost 3 bases and 0 bases respectively, with 26 bases between them. Germline values: CDR1 SEHNR, CDR2 FQNEAQ (reference sequence). The chain's CDR3 is CASSFVLGTSPFQSNTGELFF. CDR3 coding DNA: TGTGCCAGCAGCTTTGTACTAGGGACATCACCCTTTCAGTCGAACACCGGGGAGCTGTTTTTT.

This clonotype showed up just a few times. The V gene is TRBV7-3, the J gene TRBJ2-1; weak D call: TRBD2 (6 bases). Looked up from germline, CDR1 is SGHTA and CDR2 is FQGTGA. This CDR3 has 17 amino acids. Trimming removed 1 base from V and 6 bases from J, with 19 bases in between. The CDR3 region has the DNA TGTGCCAGCAGCTTAATCGTCGGAGGGATAGAGGCCAATGAGCAGTTCTTC. Translation gives CASSLIVGGIEANEQFF.

In this sample, this clonotype turned up a few times. The chain carries TRBV9 and TRBJ1-1; D possibly corresponds to TRBD1 (6 bases). Germline CDR1 and CDR2: SGDLS and YYNGEE. The CDR3 covers 13 residues. V lost 0 bases to trimming and J lost 4 bases, with 7 bases between them. The CDR3, as DNA: TGTGCCAGCAGCGTAGTGGACAGCACTGAAGCTTTCTTT. Protein product: CASSVVDSTEAFF.

Ten or more counts support this clonotype. This chain joins TRBV11-2 and TRBJ2-1; 13 positions match TRBD2. This CDR3 comprises 19 residues. Per germline, CDR1 SGHAT and CDR2 FQNNGV. Trimming cost V 3 bases and J 7 bases; bases outside gene matches: 15. CDR3 loop: CASSFFGGTSGNSGNEQFF. CDR3 nucleotide sequence: TGTGCCAGCAGCTTCTTTGGCGGGACTAGCGGGAATTCAGGAAATGAGCAGTTCTTC.

The chain has TRBV6-1 and TRBJ1-1; D gene unclear. There are 12 residues in the CDR3. Between the trimmed V and J ends, which lost 10 bases and 1 base, there was a span of 10 bases. Germline CDR1 is MNHNS and CDR2 is SASEGT. CDR3: CATRAQNTEAFF. The DNA of the CDR3 is TGTGCCACCCGGGCCCAGAACACTGAAGCTTTCTTT.

The V gene is TRBV3-1, the J gene TRBJ1-1; 7 bases are shared with TRBD1. The CDR3 length is 11 residues. V was pared by 6 bases and J by 8 bases, with 3 bases of the junction left unmatched. The germline V gene has CDR1 LGHDT and CDR2 YNNKEL (reference sequence). The CDR3 DNA reads TGTGCCAGCAGACAGGGGAGGGAAGCTTTCTTT. Its translation: CASRQGREAFF.

This clonotype was counted a few times. This CDR3 reads CASSGPGLAAYEQYF. CDR3 DNA: TGTGCCAGCAGTGGACCGGGACTAGCGGCCTACGAGCAGTACTTC. The genes are TRBV28 and TRBJ2-7; TRBD2 agrees at 11 bases. The CDR3 is 15 amino acids. The germline gives CDR1 MDHEN, CDR2 SYDVKM. Trimming cost V 5 bases and J 2 bases; bases outside gene matches: 5.

This clonotype was observed at least ten times. The rearrangement joins TRBV5-1 to TRBJ2-5, with D possibly matching TRBD1 (6 bases). The CDR3 contains 14 residues. V was cut by 3 bases and J by 2 bases, with 11 bases left in between. Germline values: CDR1 SGHRS, CDR2 YFSETQ. The CDR3 sequence: CASSSRTDQETQYF. CDR3 sequence (DNA): TGCGCCAGCAGCTCAAGGACAGATCAAGAGACCCAGTACTTC. Full variable domain (missing parts from reference TRBV5-1 and TRBJ2-5): KAGVTQTPRYLIKTRGQQVTLSCSPISGHRSVSWYQQTPGQGLQFLFEYFSETQRNKGNFPGRFSGRQFSNSRSEMNVSTLELGDSALYLCASSSRTDQETQYFGPGTRLLVL.

The chain is built from TRBV24-1 and TRBJ2-3; 10 nucleotides line up with TRBD1. The CDR3 consists of 17 residues. Germline V gene data show CDR1 as KGHDR and CDR2 as SFDVKD. V gave up 4 bases and J gave up 1 base; unmatched junction bases: 7. CDR3 bases: TGTGCCACCAGTGACCCTCCCGGGACAGGGGGCACAGATACGCAGTATTTT. Its translation: CATSDPPGTGGTDTQYF.

The CDR3 DNA reads as TGTGCCAGCAGGATCACAGAGTACGAGCAGTACTTC. Amino acids: CASRITEYEQYF. The chain joins TRBV6-2 or TRBV6-3 to TRBJ2-7; D remains unclear. This CDR3 region has 12 residues. Germline assignment: CDR1 MNHEY and CDR2 SVGEGT. Trimming removed 6 bases from V and 4 bases from J, with 10 bases in between.